Following are 14 T cell receptor beta chains from one sample sequenced in a study of blood T cell repertoires in COVID-19. Assay: immunoSEQ multiplex PCR; the TCRdb copy retains only in-frame clones and omits some. The data hold fewer than 15,000 clones, with around 91% observed a single time. Sequences were obtained from peripheral blood. The receptors originated from a human donor with active COVID-19. The donor label of this sample is uncertain.

The chain carries TRBV19 and TRBJ1-5; 9 bases line up with TRBD1. J gave up 5 bases and V 6 bases, and 17 bases lay outside the gene matches. This CDR3 comprises 18 residues. The germline gives CDR1 LNHDA, CDR2 SQIVND (reference sequence). The CDR3 sequence is CASSPGTGIRLIYQPQHF. CDR3 DNA: TGTGCCAGTAGCCCCGGGACAGGGATTAGGTTAATTTATCAGCCCCAGCATTTT.

This clone was recorded once. The rearrangement joins TRBV4-1 to TRBJ2-7; no clear D. In germline, CDR1 is MGHRA, CDR2 YSYEKL. Trimming left V 6 bases short and J 2 bases short, with 8 bases between. The CDR3 has 12 residues. CDR3 coding DNA: TGCGCCAGCAGGTCCGACACCTACGAGCAGTACTTC. This translates into CASRSDTYEQYF.

The chain couples TRBV27 to TRBJ2-1; 15 bases are shared with TRBD2. J gave up 0 bases and V 5 bases, and 11 bases lay outside the gene matches. CDR1 MNHEY and CDR2 SMNVEV come from the germline V gene (reference sequence). The CDR3 contains 20 residues. The CDR3 region has the DNA TGTGCCAGCAGTAACGAGGGACTAGCGGGGGGCCAGGGCTCCTACAATGAGCAGTTCTTC. Protein: CASSNEGLAGGQGSYNEQFF.

V is TRBV6-5 and J is TRBJ1-1; tentative D call: TRBD1 (5 bases). V was trimmed by 7 bases and J by 0 bases, leaving 12 bases between them. CDR3 length equals 14 residues. From germline, CDR1 is MNHEY and CDR2 SVGAGI. The CDR3 protein is CASNEQALNTEAFF. In DNA, the CDR3 is TGTGCCAGCAACGAACAGGCTCTGAACACTGAAGCTTTCTTT.

The chain couples TRBV7-2 to TRBJ1-2, with D unclear. CDR1 and CDR2 (germline): SGHTA, FQGNSA. This CDR3 is built from 13 residues. V lost 3 bases and J lost 4, with 9 bases in between. CDR3 amino acids: CASSLMGLYGYTF. DNA of the CDR3: TGTGCCAGCAGCTTGATGGGCCTCTATGGCTACACCTTC.

The chain combines TRBV4-2 with TRBJ2-3, with no clear D. The germline V and J ends were trimmed by 0 bases and 4 bases, with 5 bases remaining between them. CDR3 length equals 13 residues. The germline V gene has CDR1 LGHNA and CDR2 YNFKEQ. CDR3 region: CASSQDVADTQYF. CDR3 coding DNA: TGTGCCAGCAGCCAAGATGTAGCAGATACGCAGTATTTT.

This clone is a singleton in its sample. The chain is built from TRBV7-2 and TRBJ1-1; D gene unclear. V was clipped by 2 bases and J by 8 bases, with 9 bases between them. Germline V CDR1 and CDR2: SGHTA, FQGNSA. This CDR3 spans 12 amino acids. CDR3 amino acids: CASSLRGREAFF. In nucleotides, the CDR3 is TGTGCCAGCAGCTTACGCGGGAGGGAAGCTTTCTTT.

This rearrangement joins TRBV13 to TRBJ2-3, with TRBD2 matching 12 bases. Germline V gene lookup returns CDR1 PRHDT and CDR2 FYEKMQ (reference sequence). V was clipped by 0 bases and J by 0 bases; unmatched bases: 7. The CDR3 covers 19 residues. DNA for the CDR3: TGTGCCAGCAGCTTAGGTGGCCTAGCGGGGGGGCCCAGCACAGATACGCAGTATTTT. This encodes CASSLGGLAGGPSTDTQYF. Full variable domain (outside the CDR3, taken from reference TRBV13 and TRBJ2-3): AAGVIQSPRHLIKEKRETATLKCYPIPRHDTVYWYQQGPGQDPQFLISFYEKMQSDKGSIPDRFSAQQFSDYHSELNMSSLELGDSALYFCASSLGGLAGGPSTDTQYFGPGTRLTVL.

This clone was detected once. The chain is built from TRBV5-4 and TRBJ1-1, with a tentative D call TRBD1 (6 bases). The CDR3 sequence is 14 residues long. The V end lost 4 bases, the J end lost 8 bases, and 18 bases lay between the germline ends. Germline V gene data show CDR1 as SGHNT and CDR2 as YYREEE (reference sequence). As DNA, the CDR3 is TGTGCCAGCAGCCTCGGAGGCCAGGGGCCCGAAGCTTTCTTT. It codes for CASSLGGQGPEAFF. The whole variable domain, filled in from reference TRBV5-4 and TRBJ1-1, reads ETGVTQSPTHLIKTRGQQVTLRCSSQSGHNTVSWYQQALGQGPQFIFQYYREEENGRGNFPPRFSGLQFPNYSSELNVNALELDDSALYLCASSLGGQGPEAFFGQGTRLTVV.

The V call is TRBV3-1 (or the pseudogene TRBV3-2), the J call TRBJ2-1; D gene uncertain. The CDR3 runs 14 residues. Trimming pared 3 bases from V and 8 bases from J, leaving 14 bases between. Germline lookup yields CDR1 LGHDT and CDR2 YNNKEL (reference sequence). CDR3 in DNA: TGTGCCAGCAGCCACCTCCCAAGAGATTATGAGCAGTTCTTC. It is translated as CASSHLPRDYEQFF.

The chain joins TRBV6-5 to TRBJ2-2; D might be TRBD1 (6 bases). Trimming took 1 base from V and 4 from J, leaving 13 bases between them. This CDR3 comprises 16 residues. The germline gives CDR1 MNHEY, CDR2 SVGAGI. The DNA of the CDR3 is TGTGCCAGCAGTTACTACGGGCAGGGGAGCACCGGGGAGCTGTTTTTT. Translating it yields CASSYYGQGSTGELFF.

V and J are TRBV7-9 and TRBJ1-4; a weak D match, TRBD1 (6 bases). The germline CDR1 and CDR2 sequences are SEHNR and FQNEAQ (reference sequence). Trimming stripped 5 bases from V and 7 bases from J, with 17 bases between. The CDR3 has 15 residues. CDR3 region: CASSPQRQGSEKLFF. DNA for the CDR3: TGTGCCAGCAGCCCACAGAGGCAGGGGAGTGAAAAACTGTTTTTT.

This clone was recorded once. The chain employs TRBV6-1 and TRBJ1-6; D gene uncertain. Trimming took 3 bases from V and 9 from J, leaving 18 bases between them. This CDR3 contains 16 residues. Germline V gene sequence: CDR1 MNHNS, CDR2 SASEGT. The CDR3 protein is CASSDQPEAQLSPLHF. CDR3 DNA: TGTGCCAGCAGTGACCAGCCGGAGGCCCAGCTTTCACCCCTCCACTTT.

V gene TRBV6-2 or TRBV6-3 combines with J gene TRBJ2-7, with D unresolved. Between the trimmed V and J ends, which lost 6 bases and 3 bases, there was a span of 6 bases. This CDR3 has 11 amino acids. Germline lookup yields CDR1 MNHEY and CDR2 SVGEGT. CDR3 DNA: TGTGCCAGCAGCGCTATCTACGAGCAGTACTTC. This codes for CASSAIYEQYF.